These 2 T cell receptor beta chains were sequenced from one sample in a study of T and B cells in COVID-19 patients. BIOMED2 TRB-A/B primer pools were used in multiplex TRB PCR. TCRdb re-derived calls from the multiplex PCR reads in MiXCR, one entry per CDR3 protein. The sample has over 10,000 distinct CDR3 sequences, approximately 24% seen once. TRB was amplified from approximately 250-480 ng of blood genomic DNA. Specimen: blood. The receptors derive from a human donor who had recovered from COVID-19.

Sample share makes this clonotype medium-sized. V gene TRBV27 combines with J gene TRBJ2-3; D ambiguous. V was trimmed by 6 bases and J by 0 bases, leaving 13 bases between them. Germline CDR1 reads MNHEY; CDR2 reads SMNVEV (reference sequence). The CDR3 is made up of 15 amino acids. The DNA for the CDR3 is TGTGCCAGCAGGTTCACCTGGCCTAGCACAGATACGCAGTATTTT. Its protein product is CASRFTWPSTDTQYF.

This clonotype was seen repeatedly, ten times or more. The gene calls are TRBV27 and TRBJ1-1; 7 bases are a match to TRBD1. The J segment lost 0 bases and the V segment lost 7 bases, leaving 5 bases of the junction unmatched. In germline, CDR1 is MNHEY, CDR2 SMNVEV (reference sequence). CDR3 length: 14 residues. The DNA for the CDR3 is TGTGCCAGCAATGACAGGGTGGTGAACACTGAAGCTTTCTTT. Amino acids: CASNDRVVNTEAFF.